The 29 T cell receptor beta chains in this list originate from one sample, sequenced in a study of blood T cell repertoires in COVID-19. Here immunoSEQ multiplex PCR was the method, and the copy in TCRdb shows in-frame clones only, minus some. Of 15,000 to 20,000 clones detected, 81% appear once; the ten largest clones hold approximately 15%. The sample taken for sequencing was peripheral blood. The receptors here all came from a man aged 35 to 55 with active or convalescent COVID-19.

The chain couples TRBV5-1 to TRBJ2-3; 7 bases agree with TRBD2. V lost 2 bases to trimming and J lost 2 bases; unmatched junction nucleotides: 17. This CDR3 has 19 residues. Germline V CDR1 and CDR2: SGHRS, YFSETQ. The CDR3 here is CASSFSPYTRGVHTDTQYF. Here the CDR3 DNA reads TGCGCCAGCAGCTTCTCTCCATATACTCGGGGGGTACACACAGATACGCAGTATTTT.

The rearrangement joins TRBV11-2 to TRBJ2-2; tentative D call: TRBD2 (5 bases). V lost 5 bases to trimming and J lost 4 bases, with 17 bases between them. In germline, CDR1 is SGHAT, CDR2 FQNNGV. This CDR3 is built from 16 residues. CDR3 residues: CASSASGSYGTGELFF. The CDR3 DNA reads as TGTGCCAGCAGCGCTTCTGGGAGCTATGGCACCGGGGAGCTGTTTTTT.

The rearrangement joins TRBV5-1 to TRBJ2-7, with D unclear. V was trimmed by 0 bases and J by 0 bases, leaving 7 bases between them. CDR3 length: 14 amino acids. In germline, CDR1 is SGHRS, CDR2 YFSETQ. In DNA form, the CDR3 reads TGCGCCAGCAGCTTGGACTTGAGCTCCTACGAGCAGTACTTC. As protein: CASSLDLSSYEQYF. The full variable domain, rest sourced from reference TRBV5-1 and TRBJ2-7, is KAGVTQTPRYLIKTRGQQVTLSCSPISGHRSVSWYQQTPGQGLQFLFEYFSETQRNKGNFPGRFSGRQFSNSRSEMNVSTLELGDSALYLCASSLDLSSYEQYFGPGTRLTVT.

The chain has TRBV7-5 and TRBJ2-7; the table calls TRBD2, which could not be checked here. TRBV7-5 is termed a pseudogene. This CDR3 is built from 9 residues. The CDR3 sequence is CARKTRGYF. The CDR3 coding sequence is TGTGCCAGAAAAACCCGCGGGTACTTC.

This clone was counted a single time. Here the CDR3 DNA reads TGCGCCAGCAGCAACAGGGGGTTCTTCGGCTACACCTTC. Protein: CASSNRGFFGYTF. The chain links TRBV4-3 to TRBJ1-2; 8 bases line up with TRBD1. Germline CDR1 reads LGHNA; CDR2 reads YSLEER. Unmatched junction bases numbered 7, after V lost 5 bases and J lost 8 bases. The CDR3 sequence is 13 residues long.

This clone is termed medium-sized (0.01 to 0.1%). The gene calls are TRBV5-1 and TRBJ2-1; TRBD2 agrees at 10 bases. V lost 1 base and J lost 0; bases outside the gene matches: 13. Germline lookup yields CDR1 SGHRS and CDR2 YFSETQ. The CDR3 length is 20 residues. CDR3 nucleotides: TGCGCCAGCAGCTTGCGCCCAGCGGGGGGGCCTGGAACCTCCTACAATGAGCAGTTCTTC. Its translation is CASSLRPAGGPGTSYNEQFF. The full variable domain, in which reference TRBV5-1 and TRBJ2-1 provide the parts outside the CDR3, is KAGVTQTPRYLIKTRGQQVTLSCSPISGHRSVSWYQQTPGQGLQFLFEYFSETQRNKGNFPGRFSGRQFSNSRSEMNVSTLELGDSALYLCASSLRPAGGPGTSYNEQFFGPGTRLTVL.

The V call is TRBV25-1, the J call TRBJ2-1; possibly TRBD2 for D (6 bases). In germline, CDR1 is MGHDK, CDR2 SYGVNS. The CDR3 is 14 amino acids. V was cut by 7 bases and J by 4 bases, with 14 bases left in between. As DNA, the CDR3 is TGTGCCAGCACCGAACGGGGGTATTACAATGAGCAGTTCTTC. This sequence encodes CASTERGYYNEQFF. Complete variable domain (other parts from reference TRBV25-1 and TRBJ2-1): EADIYQTPRYLVIGTGKKITLECSQTMGHDKMYWYQQDPGMELHLIHYSYGVNSTEKGDLSSESTVSRIRTEHFPLTLESARPSHTSQYLCASTERGYYNEQFFGPGTRLTVL.

This chain links TRBV5-8 with TRBJ1-5; 7 bases align to TRBD1. After removal of 4 bases from V and 4 bases from J, the junction contained 8 bases not matched to a gene. The germline V gene encodes CDR1 SGHTS and CDR2 YDEGEE. This CDR3 has 15 amino acids. CDR3 protein: CASSPGTDSNQPQHF. The CDR3 DNA reads as TGTGCCAGCAGCCCAGGGACAGACTCTAATCAGCCCCAGCATTTT.

The chain has TRBV27 and TRBJ2-7; TRBD1 matches 9 bases. With V trimmed by 2 bases and J by 0 bases, 2 bases remained unmatched. From germline, CDR1 is MNHEY and CDR2 SMNVEV (reference sequence). The CDR3 has 15 amino acids. In DNA form, the CDR3 reads TGTGCCAGCAGTTTAACAGGGGGCATCTCCTACGAGCAGTACTTC. This codes for CASSLTGGISYEQYF.

The chain carries TRBV7-8 and TRBJ2-7, with D possibly being TRBD1 (6 bases). CDR3 length equals 16 residues. Trimming left V 1 base short and J 0 bases short, with 13 bases between. CDR1 SGHVS and CDR2 FQNEAQ come from the germline V gene. This chain's CDR3 is CASSLGETGFSYEQYF. The DNA for the CDR3 is TGTGCCAGCAGCTTAGGCGAGACAGGATTCTCCTACGAGCAGTACTTC.

The chain is built from TRBV6-5 and TRBJ2-1; a possible D gene is TRBD1 (6 bases). V was clipped by 6 bases and J by 4 bases, with 10 bases between them. This CDR3 is built from 13 residues. CDR1 is MNHEY and CDR2 is SVGAGI in the germline V gene. CDR3 residues: CASSPDSYNEQFF. The CDR3 region has the DNA TGTGCCAGCAGCCCGGACAGTTACAATGAGCAGTTCTTC.

This chain links TRBV6-2 or TRBV6-3 with TRBJ1-2; possible D gene TRBD1, 6 bases. Germline V gene sequence: CDR1 MNHEY, CDR2 SVGEGT. The V and J ends lost 3 bases and 0 bases respectively, with 14 bases between them. The CDR3 extends over 16 amino acids. The CDR3 sequence: CASSYSGQQTNYGYTF. The CDR3 coding sequence is TGTGCCAGCAGTTATTCCGGACAGCAAACTAACTATGGCTACACCTTC.

This chain links TRBV5-1 with TRBJ1-1; D not resolved. The germline CDR1 and CDR2 sequences are SGHRS and YFSETQ. V lost 1 base, J lost 3 bases, and 13 bases lay in between. The CDR3 runs 15 residues. The CDR3 loop reads CASSLRGREHTEAFF. The CDR3 bases are TGCGCCAGCAGCTTGCGGGGAAGAGAGCACACTGAAGCTTTCTTT.

The chain links TRBV5-6 to TRBJ2-3, with D unclear. Per the germline V gene, CDR1 is SGHDT and CDR2 is YYEEEE. The CDR3 is made up of 12 amino acids. Trimming took off 4 bases at V and 6 bases at J, with 9 bases between the two ends. The CDR3 reads CASSLPGDTQYF. The CDR3 coding sequence is TGTGCCAGCAGCCTCCCCGGGGATACGCAGTATTTT. The variable domain in full, with the rest retrieved from reference TRBV5-6 and TRBJ2-3, is DAGVTQSPTHLIKTRGQQVTLRCSPKSGHDTVSWYQQALGQGPQFIFQYYEEEERQRGNFPDRFSGHQFPNYSSELNVNALLLGDSALYLCASSLPGDTQYFGPGTRLTVL.

CDR3 in DNA: TGCGCCAGCAGCCACGCGGGGGCGGGCACAGATACGCAGTATTTT. It translates to CASSHAGAGTDTQYF. The rearrangement links TRBV5-1 to TRBJ2-3; tentatively, D is TRBD2 (7 bases). Trimming removed 4 bases from V and 1 base from J, with 13 bases in between. CDR1 is SGHRS and CDR2 is YFSETQ in the germline V gene. This CDR3 region has 15 residues.

This chain joins TRBV14 and TRBJ1-1; D unclear. Germline values: CDR1 SGHDN, CDR2 FVKESK. V was clipped by 5 bases and J by 0 bases, with 7 bases between them. This CDR3 is built from 13 residues. The CDR3: CASSRLMNTEAFF. The CDR3 DNA reads as TGTGCCAGCAGCAGACTCATGAACACTGAAGCTTTCTTT.

The chain combines TRBV6-2 or TRBV6-3 with TRBJ2-1; tentatively, D is TRBD2 (6 bases). This CDR3 contains 16 residues. The V gene lost 6 bases and the J gene lost 7 bases, with 22 bases spanning the gap. The germline V gene has CDR1 MNHEY and CDR2 SVGEGT. The CDR3 bases are TGTGCCAGCAGCCGTACCGGGACGCGGGGATGGAATGAGCAGTTCTTC. Encoded protein: CASSRTGTRGWNEQFF.

The chain joins TRBV27 to TRBJ1-4; D is possibly TRBD1 (5 bases). Germline-derived CDR1 and CDR2 are MNHEY and SMNVEV (reference sequence). CDR3 size: 15 residues. V lost 2 bases and J lost 0, with 7 bases in between. The CDR3, as DNA: TGTGCCAGCAGTTTAAGACAGCCAACTAATGAAAAACTGTTTTTT. Translating it yields CASSLRQPTNEKLFF.

A remark on this clone: The sample carries other DNA sequences with the same CDR3. The chain uses TRBV27 and TRBJ1-1; the D gene is possibly TRBD1 (6 bases). CDR1 is MNHEY and CDR2 is SMNVEV in the germline V gene (reference sequence). V lost 5 bases to trimming and J lost 3 bases, with 13 bases between them. The CDR3 is 14 residues long. DNA of the CDR3: TGTGCCAGCAGTCCCCGGGACACCTACACTGAAGCTTTCTTT. Amino acids: CASSPRDTYTEAFF.

The chain recombines TRBV30 with TRBJ2-6, with a weak D call TRBD1 (5 bases). CDR3 length: 17 residues. Trimming pared 0 bases from V and 0 bases from J, leaving 12 bases between. Per germline, CDR1 GTSNPN and CDR2 SVGIG (reference sequence). Written as DNA, the CDR3 is TGTGCCTGGAGTGTGTCGGCAGGGTACTCTGGGGCCAACGTCCTGACTTTC. Residues: CAWSVSAGYSGANVLTF.

This chain uses TRBV5-5 with TRBJ1-2; 9 nucleotides match TRBD1. The germline V gene encodes CDR1 SGHKS and CDR2 YYEKEE (reference sequence). This CDR3 is 15 amino acids long. V trimming: 4 bases; J trimming: 5 bases; junction bases outside the gene matches: 9. The CDR3 loop reads CASSKTDRGGYGYTF. The CDR3 nucleotides read TGTGCCAGCAGCAAAACGGACAGGGGAGGGTATGGCTACACCTTC. Using reference TRBV5-5 and TRBJ1-2 for the parts outside the CDR3, the full variable domain is DAGVTQSPTHLIKTRGQQVTLRCSPISGHKSVSWYQQVLGQGPQFIFQYYEKEERGRGNFPDRFSARQFPNYSSELNVNALLLGDSALYLCASSKTDRGGYGYTFGSGTRLTVV.

The rearrangement links TRBV5-1 to TRBJ2-3, with TRBD2 matching 13 bases. J was trimmed by 1 base and V by 0 bases; bases with no gene match: 8. The CDR3 loop spans 19 amino acids. Germline assignment: CDR1 SGHRS and CDR2 YFSETQ. The CDR3 DNA reads as TGCGCCAGCAGCTTGGGCCGACTAGCGGGGGGAACGCGCACAGATACGCAGTATTTT. It is translated as CASSLGRLAGGTRTDTQYF.

The genes are TRBV7-2 and TRBJ2-5; tentatively, D is TRBD2 (6 bases). The germline CDR1 and CDR2 sequences are SGHTA and FQGNSA. The CDR3 sequence is 14 residues long. V shed 5 bases and J shed 5 bases, with 15 bases lying between them. CDR3 sequence: CASSARLVAETQYF. For the CDR3, the DNA is TGTGCCAGCAGCGCCCGACTAGTGGCGGAGACCCAGTACTTC.

The rearrangement uses TRBV5-5 and TRBJ2-5; 11 nucleotides match TRBD2. CDR1 is SGHKS and CDR2 is YYEKEE in the germline V gene (reference sequence). V shed 3 bases and J 0 bases; nucleotides not matched to a gene: 4. This CDR3 spans 16 amino acids. The CDR3, as DNA: TGTGCCAGCAGCTCCAGACTAGCGGGGTACCAAGAGACCCAGTACTTC. Its translation is CASSSRLAGYQETQYF.

The chain links TRBV11-2 to TRBJ2-2, with D possibly TRBD1 on 5 matching bases. Germline CDR1 SGHAT, CDR2 FQNNGV. Trimming took 1 base from V and 0 from J, leaving 9 bases between them. This CDR3 contains 16 residues. CDR3 loop: CASSLGGRANTGELFF. CDR3 sequence (DNA): TGTGCCAGCAGCTTAGGCGGCAGGGCGAACACCGGGGAGCTGTTTTTT.

CDR3 in DNA: TGTGCCAGCAGCGGGGGACTTGATCAGCCCCAGCATTTT. Translated: CASSGGLDQPQHF. The V call is TRBV5-6, the J call TRBJ1-5; maybe TRBD1 (5 bases). The germline V and J ends were trimmed by 4 bases and 5 bases, with 10 bases remaining between them. Germline V gives CDR1 SGHDT, CDR2 YYEEEE. This CDR3 is built from 13 residues. The whole variable domain, filled in from reference TRBV5-6 and TRBJ1-5, reads DAGVTQSPTHLIKTRGQQVTLRCSPKSGHDTVSWYQQALGQGPQFIFQYYEEEERQRGNFPDRFSGHQFPNYSSELNVNALLLGDSALYLCASSGGLDQPQHFGDGTRLSIL.

This chain joins TRBV5-1 and TRBJ1-4; TRBD1 might be the D (5 bases). In germline, CDR1 is SGHRS, CDR2 YFSETQ. The CDR3 contains 13 residues. The V gene lost 5 bases and the J gene lost 0 bases, with 5 bases spanning the gap. The CDR3 DNA follows: TGCGCCAGCAGGACAGCAACTAATGAAAAACTGTTTTTT. This codes for CASRTATNEKLFF.

The gene calls are TRBV7-9 and TRBJ1-1; TRBD1 matches 8 bases. Trimming at V came to 1 base and at J to 0 bases, leaving 1 base not matched to a gene. Per the germline V gene, CDR1 is SEHNR and CDR2 is FQNEAQ (reference sequence). CDR3 length: 15 residues. The CDR3 DNA is TGTGCCAGCAGCTTAGGGACAGGGATGAACACTGAAGCTTTCTTT. This sequence encodes CASSLGTGMNTEAFF.

As DNA, the CDR3 is TGTGCCAGCAGCTTAGCCGGGGGTGGGAACACTGAAGCTTTCTTT. Amino acids: CASSLAGGGNTEAFF. The chain joins TRBV11-2 to TRBJ1-1, with a possible D match to TRBD1 (5 bases). The CDR3 is 15 amino acids. V lost 1 base and J 1 base, leaving 10 bases between the germline ends. Per the germline V gene, CDR1 is SGHAT and CDR2 is FQNNGV.